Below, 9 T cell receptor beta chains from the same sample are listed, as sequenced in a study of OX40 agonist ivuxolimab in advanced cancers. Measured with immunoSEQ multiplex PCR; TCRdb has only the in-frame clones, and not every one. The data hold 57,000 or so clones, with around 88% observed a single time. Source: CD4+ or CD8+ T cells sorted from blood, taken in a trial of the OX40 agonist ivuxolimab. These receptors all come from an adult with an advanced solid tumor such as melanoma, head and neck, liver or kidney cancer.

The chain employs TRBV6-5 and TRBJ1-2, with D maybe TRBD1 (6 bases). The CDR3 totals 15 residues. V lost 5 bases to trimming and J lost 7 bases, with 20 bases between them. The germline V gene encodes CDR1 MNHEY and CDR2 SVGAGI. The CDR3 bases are TGTGCCAGCAGTCCGAGGACAGAGCCTCTAGCTGGCTACACCTTC. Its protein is CASSPRTEPLAGYTF.

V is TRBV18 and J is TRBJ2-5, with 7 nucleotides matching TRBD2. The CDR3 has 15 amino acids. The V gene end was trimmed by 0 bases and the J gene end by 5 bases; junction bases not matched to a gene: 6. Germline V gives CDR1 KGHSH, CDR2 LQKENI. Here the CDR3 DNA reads TGTGCCAGCTCACCACCGGCTCAGGGAGGGGAGACCCAGTACTTC. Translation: CASSPPAQGGETQYF.

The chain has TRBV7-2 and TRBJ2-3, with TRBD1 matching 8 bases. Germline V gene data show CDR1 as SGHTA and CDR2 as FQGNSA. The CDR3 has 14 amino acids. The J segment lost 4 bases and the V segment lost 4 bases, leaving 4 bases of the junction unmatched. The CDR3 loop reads CASSSWTGPDTQYF. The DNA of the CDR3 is TGTGCCAGCAGCTCTTGGACAGGGCCAGATACGCAGTATTTT.

CDR3 in DNA: TGTGCCAGCACCGGACAGGGCTCGGTGACCCAGTACTTC. Translation: CASTGQGSVTQYF. The chain couples TRBV9 to TRBJ2-5, with 8 nucleotides matching TRBD1. J gave up 7 bases and V 6 bases, and 8 bases lay outside the gene matches. The germline V gene encodes CDR1 SGDLS and CDR2 YYNGEE. The CDR3 has 13 residues.

The CDR3 sequence: CASSLLSGSSYEQYF. DNA for the CDR3: TGTGCCAGCAGCTTACTGTCGGGGAGCTCCTACGAGCAGTACTTC. The rearrangement uses TRBV11-2 and TRBJ2-7; D might be TRBD2 (5 bases). CDR3 size: 15 residues. The germline V and J ends were trimmed by 2 bases and 0 bases, with 11 bases remaining between them. Per germline, CDR1 SGHAT and CDR2 FQNNGV.

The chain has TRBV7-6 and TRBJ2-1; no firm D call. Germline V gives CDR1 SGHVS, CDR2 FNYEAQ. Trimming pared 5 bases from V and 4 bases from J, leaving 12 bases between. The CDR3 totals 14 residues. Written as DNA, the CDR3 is TGTGCCAGCAGCCTAACCGGAGCATACAATGAGCAGTTCTTC. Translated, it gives CASSLTGAYNEQFF. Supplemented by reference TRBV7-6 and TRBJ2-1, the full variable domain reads GAGVSQSPRYKVTKRGQDVALRCDPISGHVSLYWYRQALGQGPEFLTYFNYEAQQDKSGLPNDRFSAERPEGSISTLTIQRTEQRDSAMYRCASSLTGAYNEQFFGPGTRLTVL.

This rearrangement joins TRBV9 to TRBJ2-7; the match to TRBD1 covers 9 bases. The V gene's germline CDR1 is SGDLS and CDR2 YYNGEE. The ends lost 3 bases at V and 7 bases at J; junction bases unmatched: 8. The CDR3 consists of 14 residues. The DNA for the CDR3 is TGTGCCAGCAGCGCCGGGACAGGGCCGCGGGAGCAGTACTTC. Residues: CASSAGTGPREQYF.

CDR3 residues: CASSSQGGSANVLTF. The CDR3 nucleotides are TGTGCCAGTAGTTCGCAGGGGGGCAGCGCCAACGTCCTGACTTTC. The chain couples TRBV19 to TRBJ2-6; weak D call: TRBD1 (7 bases). V was pared by 5 bases and J by 7 bases, with 15 bases between. The CDR3 spans 15 residues. Germline V CDR1 and CDR2: LNHDA, SQIVND (reference sequence).

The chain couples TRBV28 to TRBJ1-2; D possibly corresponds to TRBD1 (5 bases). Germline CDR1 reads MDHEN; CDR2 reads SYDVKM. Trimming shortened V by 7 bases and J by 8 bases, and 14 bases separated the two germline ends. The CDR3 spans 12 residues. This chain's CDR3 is CASITGGQGYTF. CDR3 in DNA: TGTGCCAGCATCACAGGCGGGCAAGGCTACACCTTC.